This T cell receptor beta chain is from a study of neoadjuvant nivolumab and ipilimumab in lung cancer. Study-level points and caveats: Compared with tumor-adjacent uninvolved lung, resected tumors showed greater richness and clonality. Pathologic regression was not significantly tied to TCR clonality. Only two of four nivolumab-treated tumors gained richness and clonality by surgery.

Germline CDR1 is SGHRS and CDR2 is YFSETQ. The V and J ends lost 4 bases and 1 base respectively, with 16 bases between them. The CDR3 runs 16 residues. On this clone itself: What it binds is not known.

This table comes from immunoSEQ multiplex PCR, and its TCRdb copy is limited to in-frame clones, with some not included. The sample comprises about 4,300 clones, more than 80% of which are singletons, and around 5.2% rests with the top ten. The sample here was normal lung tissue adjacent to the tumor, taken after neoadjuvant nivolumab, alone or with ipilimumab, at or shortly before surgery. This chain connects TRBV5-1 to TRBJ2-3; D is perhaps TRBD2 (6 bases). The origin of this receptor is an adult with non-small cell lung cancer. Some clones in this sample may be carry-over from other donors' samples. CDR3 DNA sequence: TGCGCCAGCAGCCCGTACGGACTATCTGGCACAGATACGCAGTATTTT. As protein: CASSPYGLSGTDTQYF.